This TCR beta chain was found in a study of metastatic and nonmetastatic thyroid tumors. Broader study findings: Patients with malignant thyroid tumors reportedly had significantly higher TCR beta diversity than those with benign nodules, in blood and tumor.

This clone turned up a few times. The target antigen is unknown. There were no patients who had received any treatment before thyroid surgery. The germline CDR1 and CDR2 sequences are MDHEN and SYDVKM. Trimming took 6 bases from V and 6 from J, leaving 16 bases between them. The CDR3 has 14 residues. TCRdb re-processed the PCR reads through MiXCR. The sample contains some 29,000 clones, around a sixth of which appear only once. This clonotype was obtained from a female donor with papillary thyroid cancer or a benign thyroid nodule (not recorded which). Some clones in this sample may be carry-over from other donors' samples. Sequenced input: blood. V usage is TRBV28 and J usage is TRBJ2-3, with D possibly being TRBD1 or TRBD2 (6 bases each). The CDR3 nucleotides are TGTGCCAGCAGGCTAATGGGGGGCTGGGATACGCAGTATTTT. Protein sequence: CASRLMGGWDTQYF.